Each of the 32 T cell receptor beta chains below was sequenced from the same sample in a study of blood T cells in healthy people across ages. A second PCR of 7 to 11 cycles used a sample-barcoded 5' primer and a J-beta primer mix. TCRdb used MiXCR to reprocess the 5' RACE reads, holding one entry per CDR3 protein. The sample holds hundreds of thousands of distinct CDR3 sequences, approximately 52% seen once. The specimen was blood. The origin of the receptors is an elderly woman in good health.

The chain combines TRBV5-1 with TRBJ2-5; 10 bases align to TRBD1. From germline, CDR1 is SGHRS and CDR2 YFSETQ. With 4 bases clipped from V and 8 bases from J, the junction kept 8 bases outside the gene matches. The CDR3 length is 14 residues. Here the CDR3 DNA reads TGCGCCAGCAGCACCCCGGGACAGGGGACTACCCAGTACTTC. Its protein is CASSTPGQGTTQYF.

The V call is TRBV7-2, the J call TRBJ2-3; no clear D gene. This CDR3 region has 13 residues. Germline V gene sequence: CDR1 SGHTA, CDR2 FQGNSA. V lost 1 base, J lost 9 bases, and 11 bases lay in between. DNA of the CDR3: TGTGCCAGCAGCTTAGAGTCAGGAGCCACGCAGTATTTT. Its translation is CASSLESGATQYF. Together with reference TRBV7-2 and TRBJ2-3, the CDR3 gives the full variable domain: GAGVSQSPSNKVTEKGKDVELRCDPISGHTALYWYRQSLGQGLEFLIYFQGNSAPDKSGLPSDRFSAERTGGSVSTLTIQRTQQEDSAVYLCASSLESGATQYFGPGTRLTVL.

This clonotype was found many times. The genes are TRBV5-1 and TRBJ2-3; D might be TRBD1 or TRBD2, each matching 6 bases. This CDR3 is built from 17 residues. V dropped 5 bases and J dropped 8 bases, with 27 bases sitting between them. The germline gives CDR1 SGHRS, CDR2 YFSETQ. CDR3 bases: TGCGCCAGCAGATCACAGGGCCCGGGAGCGCACAGAAGTACGCAGTATTTT. This translates into CASRSQGPGAHRSTQYF. Combining the CDR3 with reference TRBV5-1 and TRBJ2-3 gives the whole variable domain KAGVTQTPRYLIKTRGQQVTLSCSPISGHRSVSWYQQTPGQGLQFLFEYFSETQRNKGNFPGRFSGRQFSNSRSEMNVSTLELGDSALYLCASRSQGPGAHRSTQYFGPGTRLTVL.

The chain uses TRBV20-1 and TRBJ1-2, with D possibly TRBD1 on 6 matching bases. Germline assignment: CDR1 DFQATT and CDR2 SNEGSKA (reference sequence). This CDR3 has 13 residues. V lost 3 bases and J 3 bases, leaving 11 bases between the germline ends. The chain's CDR3 is CSARSRGDYGYTF. CDR3 bases: TGCAGTGCTAGGTCCAGGGGCGACTATGGCTACACCTTC.

Many counts were recorded for this clonotype. The chain uses TRBV9 and TRBJ1-2; D unclear. CDR1 and CDR2 (germline): SGDLS, YYNGEE. The V end lost 0 bases, the J end lost 4 bases, and 10 bases lay between the germline ends. The CDR3 has 14 residues. The CDR3: CASSVVEGVYGYTF. The CDR3 DNA reads as TGTGCCAGCAGCGTAGTCGAGGGCGTCTATGGCTACACCTTC.

Here the CDR3 DNA reads TGCGCCAGCAGCTTGGTTGGGACTAGCGGAACCGGGGAGCTGTTTTTT. Translating gives CASSLVGTSGTGELFF. V is TRBV5-1 and J is TRBJ2-2; 11 bases agree with TRBD2. The CDR3 runs 16 residues. With 0 bases clipped from V and 5 bases from J, the junction kept 3 bases outside the gene matches. Germline V CDR1 and CDR2: SGHRS, YFSETQ.

Notes on this clonotype: One end of the junction varies from germline; a read error may be responsible. The CDR3 DNA reads as TGCACCAGCAGTGAGCTCCTAGGGGCTACCGACGAGCAGTACTTC. Translating it yields CTSSELLGATDEQYF. The rearrangement uses TRBV10-2 and TRBJ2-4; tentative D call: TRBD1 (5 bases). The better agreement between TRBJ2-7 and the DNA end casts doubt on the J call. The CDR3 sequence is 15 residues long. The germline CDR1 and CDR2 sequences are WSHSY and SAAADI.

The chain carries TRBV5-5 and TRBJ1-1; D gene uncertain. With 4 bases removed from V and 2 bases from J, the gap between germline ends came to 12 bases. CDR1 SGHKS and CDR2 YYEKEE come from the germline V gene (reference sequence). This CDR3 spans 14 amino acids. CDR3 sequence (DNA): TGTGCCAGCAGCGCCGCTCTCGGAAACACTGAAGCTTTCTTT. Protein: CASSAALGNTEAFF.

This clonotype was seen repeatedly, ten times or more. The chain joins TRBV6-6 to TRBJ2-3; 11 bases line up with TRBD2. CDR1 and CDR2 from the germline V gene are MNHNY and SVGAGI (reference sequence). After removal of 6 bases from V and 0 bases from J, the junction contained 11 bases not matched to a gene. The CDR3 loop spans 18 amino acids. The CDR3 region is CASRGLRGLAESTDTQYF. CDR3 DNA sequence: TGTGCCAGCAGAGGACTCCGGGGACTAGCGGAAAGCACAGATACGCAGTATTTT.

For this clonotype: At one of its ends the junction is not consistent with the germline gene, which may arise from a read error. The J gene is TRBJ2-4, the V gene TRBV5-1, with D perhaps TRBD2 (6 bases). The CDR3 loop spans 17 amino acids. In germline, CDR1 is SGHRS, CDR2 YFSETQ. The CDR3 sequence: CASSLGGLLATKSIQYF. In DNA form, the CDR3 reads TGCGCCAGCAGCTTGGGGGGACTCCTGGCTACCAAAAGCATTCAGTACTTC.

The rearrangement joins TRBV4-2 to TRBJ2-6; possibly TRBD1 for D (7 bases). Germline V lookup: CDR1 LGHNA, CDR2 YNFKEQ. The CDR3 loop spans 21 amino acids. V was trimmed by 5 bases and J by 0 bases, leaving 26 bases between them. The CDR3, as DNA: TGTGCCAGCAGCATTCTAATACTCGGGCGGGACAGTTCCTCTGGGGCCAACGTCCTGACTTTC. Translating it yields CASSILILGRDSSSGANVLTF.

The chain links TRBV28 to TRBJ2-7, with 11 nucleotides matching TRBD2. CDR3 size: 16 residues. After removal of 4 bases from V and 5 bases from J, the junction contained 10 bases not matched to a gene. CDR1 is MDHEN, CDR2 SYDVKM, per germline. CDR3 sequence (DNA): TGTGCCAGCAGTTCCCCCGGGCTAGCGGGAGGAAACGAGCAGTACTTC. Translation: CASSSPGLAGGNEQYF.

The rearrangement uses TRBV7-2 and TRBJ1-5; 8 bases match TRBD1. V lost 5 bases and J lost 6; bases outside the gene matches: 9. Germline values: CDR1 SGHTA, CDR2 FQGNSA. The CDR3 is 15 amino acids. Here the CDR3 reads CASSPWSGGVQPQHF. In nucleotides, the CDR3 is TGTGCCAGCAGCCCCTGGTCAGGGGGCGTTCAGCCCCAGCATTTT.

V gene TRBV28 combines with J gene TRBJ1-1, with unresolved D. CDR3 length: 12 amino acids. Germline V gene sequence: CDR1 MDHEN, CDR2 SYDVKM. Trimming cost V 3 bases and J 2 bases, with 4 bases left between them. The CDR3 nucleotides are TGTGCCAGCAGTTTTTATAACACTGAAGCTTTCTTT. It codes for CASSFYNTEAFF.

CDR3 in DNA: TGTGCCAGCAGCCGGATTACAGCGAACACCGGGGAGCTGTTTTTT. This translates into CASSRITANTGELFF. The genes are TRBV4-2 and TRBJ2-2, with unresolved D. The germline V gene encodes CDR1 LGHNA and CDR2 YNFKEQ. Trimming pared 4 bases from V and 0 bases from J, leaving 9 bases between. CDR3 length equals 15 residues.

The CDR3 DNA reads as TGTGCCAGCAGCGGAGAGGGACGATCATTCGGCACAGATACGCAGTATTTT. Protein product: CASSGEGRSFGTDTQYF. The chain combines TRBV12-3 or TRBV12-4 with TRBJ2-3; the D gene could be TRBD1 or TRBD2 (5 bases each). The CDR3 contains 17 residues. V lost 6 bases and J lost 1, with 20 bases in between.

This clonotype was recorded only once. This may be a read error, as it is one base from a much larger clone. The V gene is TRBV12-3 or TRBV12-4, the J gene TRBJ2-3; D is perhaps TRBD2 (6 bases). The CDR3 length is 14 residues. V was clipped by 3 bases and J by 6 bases, with 13 bases between them. The CDR3 loop reads CASSFSGRRDTQYF. The CDR3 DNA reads TGTGCCAGCAGTTTCTCCGGGAGAAGGGATACGCAGTATTTT.

This clonotype was seen more than once but under ten times. Just one base apart from a much larger clone, this may be a read error. As DNA, the CDR3 is TGCAGCGTTGCTGGCTTCCGTACAGATACGCAGTATTTT. This encodes CSVAGFRTDTQYF. The rearrangement joins TRBV29-1 to TRBJ2-3; D is unclear. With 4 bases removed from V and 3 bases from J, the gap between germline ends came to 11 bases. This CDR3 has 13 amino acids. The germline gives CDR1 SQVTM, CDR2 ANQGSEA.

The count of this clonotype is one. The gene calls are TRBV6-5 and TRBJ2-1, with a tentative D call TRBD2 (6 bases). The germline V gene encodes CDR1 MNHEY and CDR2 SVGAGI. The CDR3 consists of 14 residues. V was cut by 4 bases and J by 7 bases, with 14 bases left in between. CDR3 bases: TGTGCCAGCAGTTTTCGGGGGACGGTGAATGAGCAGTTCTTC. Its translation is CASSFRGTVNEQFF.

The rearrangement joins TRBV20-1 to TRBJ2-5; D may be TRBD2 (5 bases). The J call may be wrong; the DNA end is better matched by TRBJ2-1. The CDR3 spans 15 residues. Germline V CDR1 and CDR2: DFQATT, SNEGSKA (reference sequence). The CDR3 here is CSAIVRGWYQETQFF. CDR3 coding DNA: TGCAGTGCCATTGTTCGCGGGTGGTACCAAGAGACCCAGTTCTTC.

The gene calls are TRBV5-1 and TRBJ2-3, with a weak D call TRBD2 (6 bases). CDR1 is SGHRS, CDR2 YFSETQ, per germline. V gave up 4 bases and J gave up 3 bases, with 15 bases separating them. The CDR3 loop spans 15 amino acids. As DNA, the CDR3 is TGCGCCAGCAGCGCGACGGGACTCCGAACAGATACGCAGTATTTT. It encodes CASSATGLRTDTQYF.

Concerning this clonotype: A much larger clone sits a single nucleotide away, making a read error possible. The V gene is TRBV12-3 or TRBV12-4, the J gene TRBJ2-5; D not certain. Deletions cut 4 bases from V and 4 bases from J, with 10 bases between. The CDR3 covers 13 residues. The CDR3 sequence is CASSCSMTETQYF. Written as DNA, the CDR3 is TGTGCCAGCAGTTGTTCCATGACAGAGACCCAGTACTTC.

The V call is TRBV2, the J call TRBJ2-2; unclear D gene. Germline values: CDR1 SNHLY, CDR2 FYNNEI. The CDR3 extends over 13 amino acids. V gave up 1 base and J gave up 5 bases, with 5 bases separating them. CDR3: CASSEVLTGELFF. The CDR3 nucleotides are TGTGCCAGCAGTGAAGTACTAACCGGGGAGCTGTTTTTT. The variable domain in full, completed from reference TRBV2 and TRBJ2-2, reads EPEVTQTPSHQVTQMGQEVILRCVPISNHLYFYWYRQILGQKVEFLVSFYNNEISEKSEIFDDQFSVERPDGSNFTLKIRSTKLEDSAMYFCASSEVLTGELFFGEGSRLTVL.

This clonotype was counted ten times or more. The rearrangement links TRBV20-1 to TRBJ2-3; 16 positions agree with TRBD2. Per germline, CDR1 DFQATT and CDR2 SNEGSKA (reference sequence). V was clipped by 5 bases and J by 1 base; unmatched bases: 9. The CDR3 is made up of 18 amino acids. CDR3 DNA sequence: TGCAGTGCTGGAGGAGGGACTAGCGGGAGGGGTGGCACAGATACGCAGTATTTT. Translating it yields CSAGGGTSGRGGTDTQYF.

Comments on this clonotype: A much larger clone lies a single base off, so this may be a read error. The rearrangement uses TRBV7-8 and TRBJ2-7; the D gene is possibly TRBD2 (5 bases). Germline V gives CDR1 SGHVS, CDR2 FQNEAQ. Trimming took off 5 bases at V and 7 bases at J, with 27 bases between the two ends. CDR3 length: 17 amino acids. In DNA, the CDR3 is TGTGCCAGCAGCGTATCCACGAGGGCAAGCTCCTACAATGAGCAGTACTTC. Protein product: CASSVSTRASSYNEQYF.

Ten or more counts support this clonotype. The chain is built from TRBV6-5 and TRBJ2-1, with 9 bases lining up with TRBD2. The CDR3 length is 15 residues. The ends lost 6 bases at V and 5 bases at J; junction bases unmatched: 8. Germline values: CDR1 MNHEY, CDR2 SVGAGI. This chain's CDR3 is CASRQGLAGNNEQFF. The CDR3 DNA follows: TGTGCCAGCAGACAGGGACTAGCTGGAAACAATGAGCAGTTCTTC.

This clonotype has at least ten counts. This chain connects TRBV3-1 to TRBJ2-3, with TRBD1 matching 10 bases. V dropped 3 bases and J dropped 0; count of bases not matched to a gene: 15. This CDR3 is built from 20 residues. Germline CDR1 and CDR2: LGHDT and YNNKEL (reference sequence). In DNA form, the CDR3 reads TGTGCCAGCAGCCACGGACAGGGGGGCGGAAAGCGGGTTAGCACAGATACGCAGTATTTT. As protein: CASSHGQGGGKRVSTDTQYF.

For this clonotype: This may stem from a read error, because a much larger clone lies one nucleotide away. V and J are TRBV5-1 and TRBJ2-1; 11 nucleotides align to TRBD2. The CDR3 consists of 17 residues. Germline V gives CDR1 SGHRS, CDR2 YFSETQ. CDR3 region: CAGSLGLAAPSANEQFF. CDR3 in DNA: TGCGCCGGCAGCTTGGGACTAGCGGCCCCGTCCGCAAATGAGCAGTTCTTC.

In this sample, this clonotype turned up many times. The rearrangement joins TRBV7-3 to TRBJ1-1; unclear D gene. With 4 bases removed from V and 3 bases from J, the gap between germline ends came to 15 bases. Germline values: CDR1 SGHTA, CDR2 FQGTGA. CDR3 length: 15 residues. CDR3 bases: TGTGCCAGCAGCTCCTCAAATGGAGCGGACACTGAAGCTTTCTTT. Translation gives CASSSSNGADTEAFF.

This clonotype occurred many times. CDR3 coding DNA: TGTGCCAGCAGCTTCCCCAGCGGGCGAAACAATGAGCAGTTCTTC. This codes for CASSFPSGRNNEQFF. This chain links TRBV7-3 with TRBJ2-1, with a weak D call TRBD2 (6 bases). This CDR3 is 15 amino acids long. The V end was cut by 3 bases, the J end by 5 bases, with 14 bases between. Germline V lookup: CDR1 SGHTA, CDR2 FQGTGA. The full variable domain, completed using reference TRBV7-3 and TRBJ2-1, is GAGVSQTPSNKVTEKGKYVELRCDPISGHTALYWYRQSLGQGPEFLIYFQGTGAADDSGLPNDRFFAVRPEGSVSTLKIQRTERGDSAVYLCASSFPSGRNNEQFFGPGTRLTVL.

The chain recombines TRBV27 with TRBJ1-5; 10 bases are shared with TRBD1. CDR3 length equals 15 residues. CDR1 MNHEY and CDR2 SMNVEV come from the germline V gene (reference sequence). The junction had 3 bases not matched to a gene; V was cut back by 4 bases and J by 3 bases. CDR3 protein: CASSYGTGVNQPQHF. The CDR3 DNA is TGTGCCAGCAGTTATGGGACAGGGGTCAATCAGCCCCAGCATTTT.

The chain links TRBV12-3 or TRBV12-4 to TRBJ2-1; 12 nucleotides match TRBD2. The CDR3 is 15 residues long. Trimming took 5 bases from V and 5 from J; bases not matched to a gene: 4. CDR3 sequence: CASSKLAGGNNEQFF. The CDR3 DNA sequence: TGTGCCAGCAGTAAACTAGCGGGGGGTAACAATGAGCAGTTCTTC.